Listed below are T cell receptor beta chains from one sample, sequenced in a study of OX40 agonist ivuxolimab in advanced cancers. Data came from immunoSEQ multiplex PCR; TCRdb stores just in-frame clones and leaves some out. Altogether over 40,000 clones are present, approximately 83% being singletons, with the ten largest covering 0.3% to 0.4%. Material: CD4+ or CD8+ T cells sorted from blood, obtained in a trial of the OX40 agonist ivuxolimab. These receptor sequences come from an adult with an advanced solid tumor such as melanoma, head and neck, liver or kidney cancer. The conserved cysteine and the conserved F or W are not part of the CDR3 here. The order of the fields is J gene, V gene, CDR3 protein.

j_gene: TRBJ1-2; v_gene: TRBV7-9; CDR3aa: ASSFLGNSGGRYGYT
j_gene: TRBJ2-1; v_gene: TRBV5-5; CDR3aa: ASSLDAAARDEQF
j_gene: TRBJ1-4; v_gene: TRBV27; CDR3aa: ASRTMLGTTNEKLF
j_gene: TRBJ2-5; v_gene: TRBV4-3; CDR3aa: ASSQDAASPVY
j_gene: TRBJ2-7; v_gene: TRBV27; CDR3aa: ASTPSAQVIASYEQY
j_gene: TRBJ1-3; v_gene: TRBV30; CDR3aa: AWMHRGTSGNTIY
j_gene: TRBJ2-5; v_gene: TRBV5-1; CDR3aa: ASSLQETQY
j_gene: TRBJ2-7; v_gene: TRBV7-9; CDR3aa: ASSSGRYYEQY
j_gene: TRBJ2-2; v_gene: TRBV4-3; CDR3aa: ASSRPPVGTGELF
j_gene: TRBJ2-7; v_gene: TRBV13; CDR3aa: ASSLYRYEQY
j_gene: TRBJ2-2; v_gene: TRBV2; CDR3aa: ASSEGGTGELF
j_gene: TRBJ2-2; v_gene: TRBV2; CDR3aa: ASIRGPAGTGELF
j_gene: TRBJ1-1; v_gene: TRBV25-1; CDR3aa: ASSEYKTTNTEAF
j_gene: TRBJ2-1; v_gene: TRBV6-1; CDR3aa: ASSENHLQGYNEQF
j_gene: TRBJ1-5; v_gene: TRBV28; CDR3aa: ASEGGAIDQPQH
j_gene: TRBJ1-5; v_gene: TRBV28; CDR3aa: ASSFWDSFYSNQPQH
j_gene: TRBJ2-3; v_gene: TRBV7-2; CDR3aa: ASSLATGGSTDTQY
j_gene: TRBJ2-7; v_gene: TRBV7-9; CDR3aa: ASSPEGRREVEQY
j_gene: TRBJ2-1; v_gene: TRBV6-6; CDR3aa: ASRNPWGRGNEQF
j_gene: TRBJ2-5; v_gene: TRBV5-4; CDR3aa: ASSVGGETQY
j_gene: TRBJ2-7; v_gene: TRBV7-2; CDR3aa: ASSKAQATPYEQY
j_gene: TRBJ2-6; v_gene: TRBV6-5; CDR3aa: ASSSVLGSGANVLT
j_gene: TRBJ2-1; v_gene: TRBV25-1; CDR3aa: ASSEYQGRAEQF
j_gene: TRBJ2-3; v_gene: TRBV10-3; CDR3aa: AISPGRSDTQY
j_gene: TRBJ2-2; v_gene: TRBV5-1; CDR3aa: ASSHGTGGTGELF
j_gene: TRBJ1-6; v_gene: TRBV25-1; CDR3aa: ASSAGAHNSPLH
j_gene: TRBJ2-5; v_gene: TRBV7-7; CDR3aa: ASSLDRGETQY
j_gene: TRBJ2-7; v_gene: TRBV19; CDR3aa: ASRSGTGRSYEQY
j_gene: TRBJ2-7; v_gene: TRBV4-2; CDR3aa: ASSPPGVTGLSYEQY
j_gene: TRBJ1-1; v_gene: TRBV21-1; CDR3aa: ASTSRGGTF
j_gene: TRBJ1-1; v_gene: TRBV6-5; CDR3aa: ASSRTQTTEAF
j_gene: TRBJ2-4; v_gene: TRBV6-5; CDR3aa: ASSPRIHKGIQY
j_gene: TRBJ2-2; v_gene: TRBV6-4; CDR3aa: ASSEQVNTGELF
j_gene: TRBJ2-7; v_gene: TRBV7-8; CDR3aa: ASSAWTGVGEQY
j_gene: TRBJ2-7; v_gene: TRBV11-3; CDR3aa: ASSLRGDVEQY
j_gene: TRBJ1-2; v_gene: TRBV5-1; CDR3aa: ASSYVGVDRLTDGYT
j_gene: TRBJ2-3; v_gene: TRBV11-1; CDR3aa: ASSLGPAGTDTQY
j_gene: TRBJ1-5; v_gene: TRBV4-1; CDR3aa: ASSHGKNQPQH
j_gene: TRBJ1-5; v_gene: TRBV5-5; CDR3aa: ASSLARGMGQPQH
j_gene: TRBJ2-5; v_gene: TRBV30; CDR3aa: AWTGTSGLLRQETQY
j_gene: TRBJ2-7; v_gene: TRBV5-4; CDR3aa: ASSLGGAHYEQY
j_gene: TRBJ2-1; v_gene: TRBV5-1; CDR3aa: ASSLGYEQF
j_gene: TRBJ2-7; v_gene: TRBV5-1; CDR3aa: ASSSRGFYEQY
j_gene: TRBJ2-7; v_gene: TRBV7-2; CDR3aa: ASSLVVTGGGEQY
j_gene: TRBJ2-5; v_gene: TRBV5-1; CDR3aa: ASSLALTGRGETQY
j_gene: TRBJ1-1; v_gene: TRBV28; CDR3aa: ASTNPGGRTEAF
j_gene: TRBJ1-6; v_gene: TRBV14; CDR3aa: ASSPGGSYNSPLH
j_gene: TRBJ2-3; v_gene: TRBV6-1; CDR3aa: ASSVAGATDTQY
j_gene: TRBJ2-5; v_gene: TRBV5-6; CDR3aa: ASSLIHSQETQY
j_gene: TRBJ1-1; v_gene: TRBV5-6; CDR3aa: ASSFLTKFNTEAF